The subject of this entry is one TCR beta chain. Its antigen is unknown. No clone much larger than this one lies a single base away; base qualities are absent. Library preparation was by RT-PCR. Sequencing used an Illumina HiSeq 2500. TCRdb itself trimmed the public reads at Q25 with fastp, ran MiXCR and retained productive beta chains. Each record represents a unique CDR3 protein, reported with the most common genes and DNA among its rows. In this sample the table shows about 620,000 distinct CDR3 sequences, approximately 12% of which occur a single time. The ten largest clones take up 10% of the sample. These data come from a study of response to subunit inactivated influenza vaccine (dated by TCRdb to between 2018 and 2020). Background for the entire study: The study used deep quantitative T cell receptor repertoire profiling to track responses to a trivalent subunit inactivated influenza vaccine. Results and caveats for the whole study, not just this receptor: The authors suggested that each seasonal influenza vaccination may recruit only a limited number of new T cells.

The cysteine opens and the phenylalanine closes a CDR3 of 15 amino acids. CDR3 DNA is the only sequence kept; it has 45 bases, read in frame from the first base. V is reduced by 5 bases and J by 6 bases, leaving a spacing of 17 bases between them. Via the germline V gene (reference sequence), CDR1 is SEHNR and CDR2 FQNEAQ. The receptor was derived from a man aged 50-59 years who received an inactivated influenza vaccine. Donor details come from another sample of the same person, matched by shared clones. The V gene is TRBV7-9 and the J gene is TRBJ1-5; D gene: possibly TRBD1, on 5 matching bases. The material sequenced was PBMCs from blood, taken on the day of vaccination. The CDR3 protein sequence reads: CASSPSGGSSQPQHF. Read as DNA, the sequence is TGTGCCAGCAGCCCCTCTGGGGGTTCGAGTCAGCCCCAGCATTTT.